This T cell receptor (beta chain) was recorded in a study of T cells in Graves' hyperthyroidism and ophthalmopathy. For the study at large: Once the initial diagnosis was made, peripheral blood was obtained before any treatment. Study-wide results and caveats: Ophthalmopathy was identified by the model a median about seven months ahead of onset. A 13 V-J model separated ophthalmopathy from stable hyperthyroidism.

The CDR3 consists of 17 residues. Trimming left V 1 base short and J 1 base short, with 14 bases between. Germline assignment: CDR1 MNHNS and CDR2 SASEGT. This clonotype was picked up many times. Its target is unknown. Amplification of TCR beta CDR3 regions was performed using RNA transcripts as template. The HTBI primer set was used in a first-round RT-PCR of the TCR CDR3. TCRdb passed the multiplex PCR reads through MiXCR, listing each CDR3 protein once. The table shows approximately 530,000 distinct CDR3 sequences, with around 17% occurring only once. It was uncontrolled infection, other autoimmune disease, pregnancy or lactation that excluded patients.

Sequenced input: blood. The genes are TRBV6-1 and TRBJ2-4; D gene uncertain. This TCR was recovered from a woman younger than 35 with Graves' hyperthyroidism. The CDR3 sequence is CASSEVTKIGAKNIQYF. For the CDR3, the DNA is TGTGCCAGCAGTGAAGTGACGAAGATAGGGGCCAAAAACATTCAGTACTTC.